One sample yielded the 14 T cell receptor beta chains listed below, sequenced in a study of CD8+CD57+ T cells in acquired aplastic anemia. Genomic DNA, the template, was used for profiling of the TCR beta VDJ and CDR3. MiXCR, applied by TCRdb to the reads, yields one record per CDR3 protein. The repertoire includes roughly 420,000 distinct CDR3 sequences, just under 70% of them detected once, and approximately 3.8% sits in the top ten. The sequencing input was sorted CD4+, CD8+, or CD8+CD57+ T cells (not recorded which) from PBMCs. These receptors were collected from a human donor in good health, serving as a control.

In regard to this clonotype: An end of the junction differs from the germline gene, which may be a read error. The chain is built from TRBV2 and TRBJ1-1, with TRBD1 as a possible D gene (5 bases). The CDR3 spans 14 residues. CDR1 is SNHLY, CDR2 FYNNEI, per germline. For the CDR3, the DNA is TGTGCCACCAGTAACGGGGGAATGAACACTGAAGCGTTCTTT. Protein sequence: CATSNGGMNTEAFF.

Note on this clonotype: The junction does not match germline at one end; this may be a read error. This rearrangement joins TRBV30 to TRBJ1-4, with D unclear. CDR3 length: 13 amino acids. From germline, CDR1 is GTSNPN and CDR2 SVGIG (reference sequence). The chain's CDR3 is CAWSVRFNEKLVF. CDR3 bases: TGTGCCTGGAGTGTGCGGTTTAATGAAAAACTGGTTTTT.

This clonotype was observed many times. V gene TRBV7-2 combines with J gene TRBJ2-1, with a tentative D call TRBD2 (5 bases). Germline CDR1 is SGHTA and CDR2 is FQGNSA. V was pared by 5 bases and J by 5 bases, with 16 bases between. The CDR3 consists of 15 residues. CDR3 loop: CASSTSGNRDNEQFF. The CDR3 DNA sequence: TGTGCCAGCAGCACCTCCGGGAATAGAGACAATGAGCAGTTCTTC.

The chain uses TRBV9 and TRBJ1-6, with unresolved D. Trimming removed 1 base from V and 7 bases from J, with 12 bases in between. The CDR3 consists of 15 residues. The germline V gene encodes CDR1 SGDLS and CDR2 YYNGEE. The CDR3 bases are TGTGCCAGCAGCGTACTTGAGCCGTCGAATTCACCCCTCCACTTT. Amino acid sequence: CASSVLEPSNSPLHF.

Regarding this clonotype: One end of the junction is discordant with germline, which a read error may explain. The genes are TRBV7-3 and TRBJ1-4; D is possibly TRBD1 (6 bases). This CDR3 contains 14 residues. The germline V gene encodes CDR1 SGHTA and CDR2 FQGTGA. CDR3 nucleotides: TGTGCCACCAGCAGAGAGGGGGAGTACGAAAAACTGTTTTTT. Translating it yields CATSREGEYEKLFF.

There are many counts of this clonotype. The chain joins TRBV5-1 to TRBJ2-7; 7 bases line up with TRBD2. This CDR3 spans 18 amino acids. The J segment lost 0 bases and the V segment lost 0 bases, leaving 12 bases of the junction unmatched. The germline V gene has CDR1 SGHRS and CDR2 YFSETQ. This chain's CDR3 is CASSLGPLGRGSSYEQYF. As DNA, the CDR3 is TGCGCCAGCAGCTTGGGCCCTCTCGGGCGGGGGAGCTCCTACGAGCAGTACTTC.

A few counts support this clonotype. This rearrangement joins TRBV10-3 to TRBJ1-2; TRBD1 might be the D (5 bases). The V gene's germline CDR1 is ENHRY and CDR2 SYGVKD. CDR3 length: 14 amino acids. Trimming removed 5 bases from V and 4 bases from J, with 14 bases in between. Here the CDR3 DNA reads TGTGCCATCAGTACCCGGCGGGGGAGCTATGGCTACACCTTC. Translation: CAISTRRGSYGYTF.

As concerns this clonotype: This is likely a read error, given that the CDR3 carries no conserved phenylalanine or tryptophan at its end. The chain joins TRBV5-1 to TRBJ1-1, with 10 bases fitting TRBD1. Germline CDR1 reads SGHRS; CDR2 reads YFSETQ. The CDR3 sequence is 14 residues long. V shed 5 bases and J 2 bases; nucleotides not matched to a gene: 3. The CDR3 sequence is CASSRDRGNTEAFL. Written as DNA, the CDR3 is TGCGCCAGCAGTCGGGACAGGGGCAACACTGAAGCTTTCCTT.

This clonotype has ten or more counts. This rearrangement joins TRBV7-2 to TRBJ2-7; the D gene is possibly TRBD1 (5 bases). Between the trimmed V and J ends, which lost 5 bases and 0 bases, there was a span of 17 bases. CDR1 SGHTA and CDR2 FQGNSA come from the germline V gene. CDR3 size: 16 residues. The CDR3 here is CASSPSVGASSYEQYF. CDR3 sequence (DNA): TGTGCCAGCAGCCCCTCAGTAGGGGCCAGCTCCTACGAGCAGTACTTC.

The rearrangement uses TRBV7-2 and TRBJ1-1; a weak D match, TRBD1 (5 bases). V shed 2 bases and J shed 0 bases, with 22 bases lying between them. This CDR3 region has 19 residues. Germline values: CDR1 SGHTA, CDR2 FQGNSA. The CDR3 nucleotides are TGTGCCAGCAGCTTATCGGCGGCAGGGTTGGTGTACATGAACACTGAAGCTTTCTTT. This encodes CASSLSAAGLVYMNTEAFF.

The chain links TRBV19 to TRBJ1-2; D remains ambiguous. The CDR3 is made up of 13 amino acids. The germline V gene encodes CDR1 LNHDA and CDR2 SQIVND (reference sequence). Trimming pared 7 bases from V and 4 bases from J, leaving 13 bases between. The CDR3 sequence: CASTIGKAYGYTF. The DNA of the CDR3 is TGTGCCAGTACGATAGGGAAGGCCTATGGCTACACCTTC.

Turning to this clonotype: The CDR3 does not close with the conserved phenylalanine or tryptophan, likely indicating a read error. The chain combines TRBV12-3 or TRBV12-4 with TRBJ2-1, with 10 bases lining up with TRBD2. The CDR3 runs 13 residues. The ends lost 5 bases at V and 10 bases at J; junction bases unmatched: 5. CDR3 in DNA: TGTGCCAGCAGTAAAGGTAGCGGGGGGGAGCAGTTCCTC. It specifies CASSKGSGGEQFL.

With regard to this clonotype: Since no conserved phenylalanine or tryptophan closes the CDR3, a read error is the likely cause. The DNA is left out, because the CDR3 cannot be placed on it with certainty; the CDR3 is given as TCRdb lists it. The chain joins TRBV7-9 to TRBJ2-3; the table's D call TRBD1 went unverified against the DNA. The CDR3 has 13 amino acids, counting both end residues. Germline V CDR1 and CDR2: SEHNR, FQNEAQ (reference sequence). The chain's CDR3 is CASSLEGGVATPS.

This clonotype is a singleton in its sample. One end of the junction is discordant with germline, which a read error may explain. The V call is TRBV7-3, the J call TRBJ1-2; 10 bases align to TRBD1. The CDR3 is 14 amino acids. CDR1 is SGHTA and CDR2 is FQGTGA in the germline V gene. The CDR3 DNA sequence: TGTGCCAGCAGCAGGACAGGGGGGGGGGATGGCTGCACCTTC. As protein: CASSRTGGGDGCTF.